Each of the 17 T cell receptor beta chains below was sequenced from the same sample in a study of T cell repertoires in cytomegalovirus infection. Their cognate antigens are unknown. TCRdb analysed the reads with MiXCR anew, one entry per CDR3 protein. The sample has about 130,000 distinct CDR3 sequences; more than 30% are singletons. Source: CD8+ T cells from cultured PBMCs, taken from culture after CMV antigen stimulation. Every receptor here comes from a human donor in good health (CMV status not recorded). Some clones in this sample may be carry-over from other donors' samples.

V is TRBV5-3 and J is TRBJ1-4, with TRBD1 as a possible D gene (5 bases). TRBV5-3 is an ORF; its function is uncertain. V was clipped by 8 bases and J by 4 bases, with 15 bases between them. The CDR3 contains 14 residues. The CDR3 reads CASSPGRNNEKLFF. The CDR3 DNA reads as TGTGCCAGCAGCCCGGGACGGAATAATGAAAAACTGTTTTTT.

The V call is TRBV20-1, the J call TRBJ2-3; no firm D call. The CDR3 length is 14 residues. Germline V CDR1 and CDR2: DFQATT, SNEGSKA (reference sequence). V lost 0 bases and J lost 4, with 11 bases in between. In nucleotides, the CDR3 is TGCAGTGCTAGAGATCTCACTGGGCCAGATACGCAGTATTTT. This encodes CSARDLTGPDTQYF.

The V call is TRBV3-1, the J call TRBJ1-1; the match to TRBD1 covers 7 bases. The CDR3 is 15 amino acids. CDR1 and CDR2 from the germline V gene are LGHDT and YNNKEL (reference sequence). V lost 0 bases, J lost 6 bases, and 7 bases stayed unmatched. The chain's CDR3 is CASSQERGGVPEAFF. The DNA for the CDR3 is TGTGCCAGCAGCCAAGAAAGAGGGGGCGTCCCTGAAGCTTTCTTT.

The chain carries TRBV2 and TRBJ2-1; TRBD2 aligns across 9 bases. V shed 3 bases, J shed 8 bases, and the junction held 11 bases outside the gene matches. Germline-derived CDR1 and CDR2 are SNHLY and FYNNEI. There are 16 residues in the CDR3. CDR3 nucleotides: TGTGCCAGCAGTGACAAGCGGGGGGCCCCTTGGGATGAGCAGTTCTTC. This sequence encodes CASSDKRGAPWDEQFF.

The rearrangement links TRBV4-1 to TRBJ2-3; TRBD1 or TRBD2 may be the D gene (5 bases each). Looked up from germline, CDR1 is MGHRA and CDR2 is YSYEKL. The germline V and J ends were trimmed by 4 bases and 3 bases, with 14 bases remaining between them. The CDR3 spans 15 residues. CDR3 coding DNA: TGCGCCAGCAGCCGTATAGGGGACCTAACAGATACGCAGTATTTT. Its protein is CASSRIGDLTDTQYF.

This clonotype was counted ten times or more. This chain joins TRBV6-5 and TRBJ1-1, with 7 bases identical to TRBD1. Looked up from germline, CDR1 is MNHEY and CDR2 is SVGAGI. The junction had 5 bases not matched to a gene; V was cut back by 3 bases and J by 4 bases. This CDR3 has 14 amino acids. The CDR3 region has the DNA TGTGCCAGCAGTTATTCCCAGGGGGGCACTGAAGCTTTCTTT. Translation: CASSYSQGGTEAFF.

The CDR3 spells CASIPGTGLYNEQFF. In nucleotides, the CDR3 is TGTGCCAGCATCCCCGGGACAGGTCTCTACAATGAGCAGTTCTTC. The V and J genes are TRBV28 and TRBJ2-1, with 8 bases fitting TRBD1. Germline V lookup: CDR1 MDHEN, CDR2 SYDVKM. The CDR3 runs 15 residues. The V and J ends lost 7 bases and 3 bases, in that order; junction bases with no gene match: 8.

In its sample, this clonotype was seen many times. Here the CDR3 DNA reads TGTGCCAGCAGCCGAGGACAGGGCAGGCTTGGAAAGTATTTT. Amino acid sequence: CASSRGQGRLGKYF. This sequence joins TRBV7-2 and TRBJ2-3; 8 bases agree with TRBD1. Germline V CDR1 and CDR2: SGHTA, FQGNSA. CDR3 length equals 14 residues. J lost 13 bases, V lost 5 bases, and 14 bases had no gene match.

The chain combines TRBV12-3 or TRBV12-4 with TRBJ2-1, with 10 bases that match TRBD2. The length of the CDR3 is 15 residues. The V and J ends lost 7 bases and 0 bases, in that order; junction bases with no gene match: 3. The CDR3 sequence is CASTERGGSYNEQFF. Written as DNA, the CDR3 is TGTGCCAGCACTGAGCGGGGGGGCTCCTACAATGAGCAGTTCTTC.

J is TRBJ1-1 and V is TRBV4-1; no definite D call. This CDR3 is built from 12 residues. Germline V gene sequence: CDR1 MGHRA, CDR2 YSYEKL. V lost 0 bases to trimming and J lost 4 bases, with 3 bases between them. CDR3 protein: CASSQDFTEAFF. As DNA, the CDR3 is TGCGCCAGCAGCCAAGATTTCACTGAAGCTTTCTTT.

This chain links TRBV6-2 or TRBV6-3 with TRBJ1-4, with a possible D match to TRBD1 (6 bases). CDR3 length equals 16 residues. CDR1 is MNHEY and CDR2 is SVGEGT in the germline V gene. V gave up 2 bases and J gave up 5 bases, with 15 bases separating them. CDR3 nucleotide sequence: TGTGCCAGCAGTTACGACCCCGGGACACTAAATGAAAAACTGTTTTTT. Protein sequence: CASSYDPGTLNEKLFF.

This clonotype was recorded a few times. In DNA, the CDR3 is TGCGCCAGCAGCCTTTCCCGGGACGGAGCCTACGAGCAGTACTTC. Encoded protein: CASSLSRDGAYEQYF. This chain uses TRBV4-1 with TRBJ2-7; either TRBD1 or TRBD2 may fit D (5 bases each). The germline V and J ends were trimmed by 4 bases and 2 bases, with 15 bases remaining between them. CDR3 size: 15 residues. Germline CDR1 MGHRA, CDR2 YSYEKL.

This clonotype has a handful of counts. The chain links TRBV7-8 to TRBJ2-1; D possibly corresponds to TRBD2 (6 bases). Trimming left V 3 bases short and J 9 bases short, with 9 bases between. Germline values: CDR1 SGHVS, CDR2 FQNEAQ. CDR3 length equals 12 residues. The CDR3 reads CASSLTSGEQFF. Written as DNA, the CDR3 is TGTGCCAGCAGCTTGACTAGTGGTGAGCAGTTCTTC.

This clonotype was detected many times. V and J are TRBV7-2 and TRBJ2-7; D ambiguous. V was pared by 3 bases and J by 1 base, with 13 bases between. This CDR3 is 15 amino acids long. Germline values: CDR1 SGHTA, CDR2 FQGNSA. The CDR3 bases are TGTGCCAGCAGCTTGGGGTTCTCTTATTCCTACGAGCAGTACTTC. Amino acid sequence: CASSLGFSYSYEQYF. The full variable domain, in which reference TRBV7-2 and TRBJ2-7 provide the parts outside the CDR3, is GAGVSQSPSNKVTEKGKDVELRCDPISGHTALYWYRQSLGQGLEFLIYFQGNSAPDKSGLPSDRFSAERTGGSVSTLTIQRTQQEDSAVYLCASSLGFSYSYEQYFGPGTRLTVT.

This clonotype was seen a handful of times. The rearrangement joins TRBV20-1 to TRBJ2-3; D is tentatively TRBD1 or TRBD2 (5 bases each). Deletions cut 3 bases from V and 0 bases from J, with 19 bases between. The V gene's germline CDR1 is DFQATT and CDR2 SNEGSKA (reference sequence). The CDR3 runs 17 residues. Here the CDR3 reads CSASLPRWGSSTDTQYF. The CDR3, as DNA: TGCAGTGCTAGTTTGCCTCGGTGGGGGAGCAGCACAGATACGCAGTATTTT.

This clonotype has more than one count but fewer than ten. The chain couples TRBV7-8 to TRBJ2-2; perhaps TRBD2 as D (6 bases). This CDR3 has 14 amino acids. V was trimmed by 1 base and J by 6 bases, leaving 9 bases between them. Germline V lookup: CDR1 SGHVS, CDR2 FQNEAQ. The CDR3 spells CASSLGRGAGELFF. The CDR3 nucleotides are TGTGCCAGCAGCTTAGGTCGCGGGGCCGGGGAGCTGTTTTTT.

This clonotype appeared many times. The J gene is TRBJ2-1, the V gene TRBV12-3 or TRBV12-4; D call uncertain. The CDR3 runs to 14 residues. The V and J ends lost 3 bases and 5 bases respectively, with 11 bases between them. The DNA of the CDR3 is TGTGCCAGCAGTTTTGTCAGAACGAACAATGAGCAGTTCTTC. Translation gives CASSFVRTNNEQFF.